The 20 T cell receptor beta chains listed next were all sequenced from one sample in a study of CD8 T cells in Susac syndrome. An input of about 0.5 to 1 ug of RNA was subjected to reverse transcription using random hexamers. From the immunoSEQ multiplex PCR reads, TCRdb called clonotypes with MiXCR, one entry per CDR3 protein. The repertoire consists of about 210,000 distinct CDR3 sequences, with 95% occurring once and the leading ten covering 0.08% to 0.11%. The sample was CD4+ T cells from PBMCs. These receptors were collected from a human donor in good health.

The rearrangement links TRBV20-1 to TRBJ1-2; D is possibly TRBD1 (5 bases). V lost 6 bases and J 6 bases, leaving 14 bases between the germline ends. The CDR3 is 12 amino acids. Germline V gene lookup returns CDR1 DFQATT and CDR2 SNEGSKA (reference sequence). Here the CDR3 reads CSAHRPGDGYTF. The CDR3 DNA reads as TGCAGTGCCCACCGCCCGGGGGATGGCTACACCTTC.

This chain joins TRBV9 and TRBJ2-1; 7 bases agree with TRBD1. This CDR3 contains 16 residues. V lost 2 bases and J lost 4; bases outside the gene matches: 9. The V gene's germline CDR1 is SGDLS and CDR2 YYNGEE. The CDR3 bases are TGTGCCAGCAGCGTGGGACAGCCACCCGCTTACAATGAGCAGTTCTTC. It yields the protein CASSVGQPPAYNEQFF.

This chain uses TRBV15 with TRBJ2-2; D gene unclear. Trimming removed 0 bases at V and 5 bases at J, with 10 bases between. Germline loops: CDR1 LNHNV, CDR2 YYDKDF (reference sequence). This CDR3 is 15 amino acids long. The DNA of the CDR3 is TGTGCCACCAGCAGAGATAGTAGTTTAACCGGGGAGCTGTTTTTT. Amino acids: CATSRDSSLTGELFF.

The chain is built from TRBV3-1 and TRBJ2-1; no clear D gene. Germline values: CDR1 LGHDT, CDR2 YNNKEL (reference sequence). CDR3 length: 15 amino acids. Trimming pared 0 bases from V and 5 bases from J, leaving 11 bases between. In DNA form, the CDR3 reads TGTGCCAGCAGCCAAGATGAAGGGTGGGACAATGAGCAGTTCTTC. Protein sequence: CASSQDEGWDNEQFF.

V is TRBV18 and J is TRBJ2-7; 7 nucleotides match TRBD2. This CDR3 is 13 amino acids long. Trimming at V came to 6 bases and at J to 5 bases, leaving 7 bases not matched to a gene. The germline gives CDR1 KGHSH, CDR2 LQKENI. In nucleotides, the CDR3 is TGTGCCAGCTCCCCCCAGCGGGACGACGAGCAGTACGTC. Translating it yields CASSPQRDDEQYV.

The V gene is TRBV20-1, the J gene TRBJ1-6; 8 bases agree with TRBD1. The CDR3 has 14 residues. CDR1 and CDR2 from the germline V gene are DFQATT and SNEGSKA (reference sequence). Trimming took 4 bases from V and 6 from J; bases not matched to a gene: 5. CDR3 loop: CSAIWTGTNSPLHF. The CDR3 region has the DNA TGCAGTGCTATCTGGACAGGGACTAATTCACCCCTCCACTTT.

CDR3 in amino acids: CASSSRAYYEQYV. The CDR3 nucleotides read TGTGCCAGCAGTTCCCGAGCTTACTACGAGCAGTACGTC. The chain combines TRBV28 with TRBJ2-7; no firm D call. The length of the CDR3 is 13 residues. Germline assignment: CDR1 MDHEN and CDR2 SYDVKM. The ends were cut back, 4 bases at V and 3 bases at J, with 10 bases in the middle.

The gene calls are TRBV12-3 or TRBV12-4 and TRBJ1-5, with D uncertain. The CDR3 extends over 16 amino acids. The V and J ends lost 1 base and 4 bases respectively, with 14 bases between them. DNA for the CDR3: TGTGCCAGCAGTTTAGGGTACGGGATGGGAAATCAGCCCCAGCATTTT. Translated, it gives CASSLGYGMGNQPQHF.

V gene TRBV20-1 combines with J gene TRBJ2-5, with D unclear. Per germline, CDR1 DFQATT and CDR2 SNEGSKA (reference sequence). Trimming stripped 6 bases from V and 2 bases from J, with 16 bases between. The CDR3 runs to 14 residues. CDR3 coding DNA: TGCAGTGCAAGTAGAGGTGGGGATCAAGAGACCCAGTACTTC. Its translation is CSASRGGDQETQYF.

The rearrangement links TRBV20-1 to TRBJ2-5; TRBD2 matches at 9 bases. J was trimmed by 2 bases and V by 3 bases; bases with no gene match: 4. Germline V gene lookup returns CDR1 DFQATT and CDR2 SNEGSKA (reference sequence). CDR3 length equals 14 residues. CDR3 bases: TGCAGTGCTAGGACAGCGGGGGGACAAGAGACCCAGTACTTC. Translating it yields CSARTAGGQETQYF.

The gene calls are TRBV19 and TRBJ2-7, with D maybe TRBD1 (6 bases). Trimming pared 5 bases from V and 0 bases from J, leaving 11 bases between. This CDR3 has 14 residues. Germline V gene sequence: CDR1 LNHDA, CDR2 SQIVND (reference sequence). DNA for the CDR3: TGTGCCAGTAGTCGACAGGCCAGCTCCTACGAGCAGTACTTC. Encoded protein: CASSRQASSYEQYF.

V is TRBV20-1 and J is TRBJ1-6; unclear D gene. Between the trimmed V and J ends, which lost 4 bases and 9 bases, there was a span of 10 bases. Per the germline V gene, CDR1 is DFQATT and CDR2 is SNEGSKA (reference sequence). This CDR3 is 12 amino acids long. CDR3 sequence (DNA): TGCAGTGCTAATTCTGGATTTTCACCCCTCCACTTT. Translated, it gives CSANSGFSPLHF.

The chain employs TRBV20-1 and TRBJ1-2; D is ambiguous. Germline-derived CDR1 and CDR2 are DFQATT and SNEGSKA (reference sequence). Trimming removed 3 bases at V and 4 bases at J, with 9 bases between. The CDR3 spans 12 residues. CDR3 sequence (DNA): TGCAGTGCTAGTGTGGAAGGCTATGGCTACACCTTC. Amino acids: CSASVEGYGYTF.

The chain recombines TRBV3-1 with TRBJ1-2; D is unclear. Trimming pared 4 bases from V and 3 bases from J, leaving 12 bases between. Per the germline V gene, CDR1 is LGHDT and CDR2 is YNNKEL (reference sequence). The CDR3 length is 14 residues. This CDR3 is CASSRRTFYYGYTF. Here the CDR3 DNA reads TGTGCCAGCAGCCGGAGGACCTTTTACTATGGCTACACCTTC.

CDR3 sequence: CASSLAMRGPGNTIYF. DNA for the CDR3: TGTGCCAGCAGCTTAGCGATGAGGGGGCCTGGAAACACCATATATTTT. V is TRBV7-9 and J is TRBJ1-3; TRBD1 agrees at 7 bases. The junction had 4 bases not matched to a gene; V was cut back by 0 bases and J by 2 bases. The V gene's germline CDR1 is SEHNR and CDR2 FQNEAQ (reference sequence). The CDR3 is 16 residues long.

The genes are TRBV29-1 and TRBJ1-1; no definite D call. The V gene's germline CDR1 is SQVTM and CDR2 ANQGSEA. V was cut by 8 bases and J by 1 base, with 17 bases left in between. This CDR3 spans 14 amino acids. DNA of the CDR3: TGCAGCTCCTCAACCGGGGTGCGGAACACTGAAGCTTTCTTT. Residues: CSSSTGVRNTEAFF.

The rearrangement joins TRBV12-3 or TRBV12-4 to TRBJ2-5; 12 nucleotides agree with TRBD2. This CDR3 comprises 15 residues. The V segment lost 3 bases and the J segment 5 bases; nucleotides outside the gene matches: 4. DNA for the CDR3: TGTGCCAGCAGTTTTTCTAGCGGGGGGGCTGAGACCCAGTACTTC. Its translation is CASSFSSGGAETQYF.

The chain links TRBV7-8 to TRBJ1-4, with D maybe TRBD1 (5 bases). CDR3 length: 15 residues. Germline CDR1 is SGHVS and CDR2 is FQNEAQ. V lost 4 bases and J lost 8, with 17 bases in between. The DNA of the CDR3 is TGTGCCAGCAGCTCGAGCCAACAGGTTTGGGAAAAACTGTTTTTT. Protein sequence: CASSSSQQVWEKLFF.

The rearrangement uses TRBV12-3 or TRBV12-4 and TRBJ2-1; no firm D call. The CDR3 covers 11 residues. Trimming took 2 bases from V and 14 from J, leaving 10 bases between them. CDR3 sequence reads: CASSLQRAKFF. The DNA of the CDR3 is TGTGCCAGCAGTTTACAGCGAGCCAAGTTCTTC.

The genes are TRBV4-3 and TRBJ1-2; tentatively, D is TRBD1 (6 bases). The CDR3 has 15 residues. Trimming left V 4 bases short and J 4 bases short, with 16 bases between. Germline CDR1 reads LGHNA; CDR2 reads YSLEER. CDR3 in amino acids: CASSPSDRGAYGYTF. The CDR3 DNA follows: TGCGCCAGCAGCCCGTCTGACCGGGGGGCCTATGGCTACACCTTC.